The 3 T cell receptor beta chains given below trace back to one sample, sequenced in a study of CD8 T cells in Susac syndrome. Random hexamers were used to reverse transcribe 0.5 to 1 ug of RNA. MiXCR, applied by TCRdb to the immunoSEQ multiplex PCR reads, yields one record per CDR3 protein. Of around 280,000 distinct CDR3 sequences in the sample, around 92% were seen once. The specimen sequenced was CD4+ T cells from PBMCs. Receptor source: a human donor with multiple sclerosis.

The chain's CDR3 is CASSIGTKHDDEQFF. In DNA, the CDR3 is TGTGCCAGTAGTATAGGGACTAAACACGACGATGAGCAGTTCTTC. This rearrangement joins TRBV19 to TRBJ2-1; a possible D gene is TRBD2 (6 bases). Germline loops: CDR1 LNHDA, CDR2 SQIVND (reference sequence). V was trimmed by 1 base and J by 8 bases, leaving 15 bases between them. CDR3 length: 15 amino acids.

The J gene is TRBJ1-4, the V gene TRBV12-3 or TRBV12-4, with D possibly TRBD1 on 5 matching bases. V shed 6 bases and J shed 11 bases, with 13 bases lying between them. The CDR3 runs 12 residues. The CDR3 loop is CASRAAPGKLFF. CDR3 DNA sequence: TGTGCCAGCAGAGCCGCCCCAGGGAAACTGTTTTTT.

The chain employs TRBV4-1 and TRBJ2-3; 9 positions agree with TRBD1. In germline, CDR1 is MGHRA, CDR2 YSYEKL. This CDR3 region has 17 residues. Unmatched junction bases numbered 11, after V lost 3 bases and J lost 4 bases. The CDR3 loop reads CASSHIPGQGGPDTQYF. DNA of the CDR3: TGCGCCAGCAGCCACATACCGGGACAGGGAGGGCCAGATACGCAGTATTTT.